This passage covers 18 T cell receptor beta chains from one sample sequenced in a study of blood T cell repertoires in COVID-19. This table comes from immunoSEQ multiplex PCR, and its TCRdb copy is limited to in-frame clones, with some not included. The table lists fewer than 400,000 clones, approximately 83% of them singletons, with roughly 2.3% in the top ten. Sequenced input: PBMCs or T cells enriched from blood (not recorded which). Receptor source: a man in his thirties or forties who had recovered from COVID-19.

The V gene is TRBV5-5, the J gene TRBJ1-1; possible D gene TRBD1, 5 bases. V lost 1 base to trimming and J lost 5 bases, with 12 bases between them. Germline V lookup: CDR1 SGHKS, CDR2 YYEKEE (reference sequence). CDR3 length: 14 residues. Here the CDR3 reads CASSLRGKMTEAFF. CDR3 DNA sequence: TGTGCCAGCAGCTTGCGGGGGAAAATGACTGAAGCTTTCTTT. The full variable domain, with the rest looked up from reference TRBV5-5 and TRBJ1-1, is DAGVTQSPTHLIKTRGQQVTLRCSPISGHKSVSWYQQVLGQGPQFIFQYYEKEERGRGNFPDRFSARQFPNYSSELNVNALLLGDSALYLCASSLRGKMTEAFFGQGTRLTVV.

This clone was counted a single time. The chain is built from TRBV6-5 and TRBJ1-6, with a possible D match to TRBD1 (5 bases). CDR3 size: 15 residues. Germline-derived CDR1 and CDR2 are MNHEY and SVGAGI. Trimming removed 6 bases at V and 5 bases at J, with 14 bases between. For the CDR3, the DNA is TGTGCCAGCAGCCCCGACAGCCCAAATAATTCACCCCTCCACTTT. As protein: CASSPDSPNNSPLHF.

J is TRBJ1-6 and V is TRBV12-3 or TRBV12-4; D not resolved. V was clipped by 1 base and J by 9 bases, with 7 bases between them. This CDR3 is built from 13 residues. CDR3 region: CASSLGQVSPLHF. The CDR3 DNA reads TGTGCCAGCAGTTTAGGGCAGGTTTCACCCCTCCACTTT.

The J gene is TRBJ1-6, the V gene TRBV7-9; D not resolved. The CDR3 consists of 18 residues. The germline CDR1 and CDR2 sequences are SEHNR and FQNEAQ (reference sequence). Trimming took 0 bases from V and 1 from J, leaving 13 bases between them. CDR3 sequence: CASSLALGERSYNSPLHF. The CDR3 DNA follows: TGTGCCAGCAGCTTAGCGCTCGGGGAACGGTCCTATAATTCACCCCTCCACTTT.

V is TRBV27 and J is TRBJ2-5; TRBD1 is a possible D gene (6 bases). V was shortened by 4 bases and J by 7 bases, with 19 bases between the two germline ends. The CDR3 extends over 15 amino acids. Looked up from germline, CDR1 is MNHEY and CDR2 is SMNVEV (reference sequence). The CDR3 is CASSSLLDSVGTQYF. CDR3 coding DNA: TGTGCCAGCAGTTCCCTCCTGGACAGCGTGGGGACCCAGTACTTC.

The V and J genes are TRBV4-3 and TRBJ2-1, with 12 nucleotides matching TRBD1. The germline gives CDR1 LGHNA, CDR2 YSLEER. CDR3 size: 17 residues. After removal of 3 bases from V and 6 bases from J, the junction contained 9 bases not matched to a gene. DNA for the CDR3: TGCGCCAGCAGCCACGGACCGGGACAGGGGGCGTTCAATGAGCAGTTCTTC. It is translated as CASSHGPGQGAFNEQFF.

This clone was counted once. The CDR3 spells CASSSTTGSDGYTF. DNA for the CDR3: TGCGCCAGCAGCTCAACGACAGGGAGCGATGGCTACACCTTC. The genes are TRBV5-1 and TRBJ1-2, with TRBD1 identical over 7 bases. The CDR3 runs 14 residues. V trimming: 3 bases; J trimming: 6 bases; junction bases outside the gene matches: 8. Germline values: CDR1 SGHRS, CDR2 YFSETQ. The full variable domain, rest sourced from reference TRBV5-1 and TRBJ1-2, is KAGVTQTPRYLIKTRGQQVTLSCSPISGHRSVSWYQQTPGQGLQFLFEYFSETQRNKGNFPGRFSGRQFSNSRSEMNVSTLELGDSALYLCASSSTTGSDGYTFGSGTRLTVV.

This chain connects TRBV21-1 to TRBJ2-2; the table names TRBD1, a call not compared with the DNA. TRBV21-1 represents a pseudogene. The CDR3 has 18 amino acids. CDR3 DNA: TGTGCCTTTCTCCCGGGACAGGGGGCGACGAGGAAAACCGGGGAGCTGTTTTTT. As protein: CAFLPGQGATRKTGELFF.

This clone was picked up one time. The CDR3 region has the DNA TGTGCCTGGACCGTGACAGGGTTAAATGAAAAACTGTTTTTT. The encoded protein is CAWTVTGLNEKLFF. The rearrangement links TRBV30 to TRBJ1-4; 7 bases match TRBD1. The V gene end was trimmed by 4 bases and the J gene end by 5 bases; junction bases not matched to a gene: 7. Germline loops: CDR1 GTSNPN, CDR2 SVGIG (reference sequence). This CDR3 spans 14 amino acids.

The genes are TRBV27 and TRBJ1-6; tentatively, D is TRBD1 (5 bases). The germline gives CDR1 MNHEY, CDR2 SMNVEV (reference sequence). V was trimmed by 5 bases and J by 7 bases, leaving 24 bases between them. There are 18 residues in the CDR3. CDR3 sequence (DNA): TGTGCCAGCAGTCCTAAGGGCGGGGGAATTTCGGGGAATTCACCCCTCCACTTT. It codes for CASSPKGGGISGNSPLHF.

The chain recombines TRBV5-4 with TRBJ2-1; possibly TRBD2 for D (6 bases). Germline values: CDR1 SGHNT, CDR2 YYREEE (reference sequence). Trimming removed 7 bases from V and 7 bases from J, with 15 bases in between. This CDR3 has 13 residues. CDR3 bases: TGTGCCAGCGGGACTGCCCCGATGAATGAGCAGTTCTTC. As protein: CASGTAPMNEQFF.

The chain combines TRBV5-1 with TRBJ1-3, with 7 bases aligning to TRBD1. Germline assignment: CDR1 SGHRS and CDR2 YFSETQ. The CDR3 runs 14 residues. Trimming removed 2 bases from V and 4 bases from J; junction bases left unmatched: 3. The CDR3 region is CASSLQGTGNTIYF. CDR3 sequence (DNA): TGCGCCAGCAGCTTACAGGGGACCGGAAACACCATATATTTT.

This clone was seen only a few times. The rearrangement joins TRBV7-2 to TRBJ2-2, with a tentative D call TRBD2 (5 bases). With 4 bases removed from V and 5 bases from J, the gap between germline ends came to 14 bases. This CDR3 contains 15 residues. Germline lookup yields CDR1 SGHTA and CDR2 FQGNSA. In DNA, the CDR3 is TGTGCCAGCAGCTCCCCCATGAGAGGGACCGGGGAGCTGTTTTTT. It translates to CASSSPMRGTGELFF. Drawing the rest from reference TRBV7-2 and TRBJ2-2, the complete variable domain is GAGVSQSPSNKVTEKGKDVELRCDPISGHTALYWYRQSLGQGLEFLIYFQGNSAPDKSGLPSDRFSAERTGGSVSTLTIQRTQQEDSAVYLCASSSPMRGTGELFFGEGSRLTVL.

The chain uses TRBV19 and TRBJ1-2, with D maybe TRBD1 (6 bases). This CDR3 contains 14 residues. The V end was cut by 1 base, the J end by 5 bases, with 11 bases between. Germline-derived CDR1 and CDR2 are LNHDA and SQIVND (reference sequence). CDR3 DNA sequence: TGTGCCAGTAGTATAGGGGGACATACTTATGGCTACACCTTC. Translated, it gives CASSIGGHTYGYTF. Looking up the rest from reference TRBV19 and TRBJ1-2 gives the full variable domain: DGGITQSPKYLFRKEGQNVTLSCEQNLNHDAMYWYRQDPGQGLRLIYYSQIVNDFQKGDIAEGYSVSREKKESFPLTVTSAQKNPTAFYLCASSIGGHTYGYTFGSGTRLTVV.

This sequence joins TRBV5-4 and TRBJ2-3; the D is unclear. The V end lost 0 bases, the J end lost 1 base, and 3 bases lay between the germline ends. This CDR3 is 13 amino acids long. Germline V gene sequence: CDR1 SGHNT, CDR2 YYREEE (reference sequence). CDR3 loop: CASSLVGTDTQYF. The CDR3 nucleotides are TGTGCCAGCAGCTTGGTCGGCACAGATACGCAGTATTTT.

V and J are TRBV6-1 and TRBJ2-1, with 7 bases aligning to TRBD2. Germline V gives CDR1 MNHNS, CDR2 SASEGT. CDR3 length equals 14 residues. The ends lost 2 bases at V and 4 bases at J; junction bases unmatched: 2. This chain's CDR3 is CASSEWGGYNEQFF. Written as DNA, the CDR3 is TGTGCCAGCAGTGAATGGGGAGGGTACAATGAGCAGTTCTTC.

This clone has only one observation. The V call is TRBV4-1, the J call TRBJ1-3; TRBD1 is a possible D gene (5 bases). Trimming cost V 0 bases and J 3 bases, with 15 bases left between them. The CDR3 consists of 17 residues. CDR1 is MGHRA and CDR2 is YSYEKL in the germline V gene. The CDR3 sequence: CASSQDPQGSIGNTIYF. The CDR3, as DNA: TGCGCCAGCAGCCAAGATCCGCAGGGAAGCATTGGAAACACCATATATTTT.

This chain connects TRBV10-3 to TRBJ1-6, with D possibly TRBD1 on 6 matching bases. The V gene's germline CDR1 is ENHRY and CDR2 SYGVKD. V lost 8 bases to trimming and J lost 7 bases, with 18 bases between them. The CDR3 extends over 15 amino acids. CDR3 nucleotide sequence: TGTGCCATCTCCCGGGGGGGGGCGCAAAATTCACCCCTCCACTTT. This codes for CAISRGGAQNSPLHF.